This T cell receptor beta chain was observed in a study of early T cells in non-severe SARS-CoV-2 infection. Study details: Alpha and beta chains were unpaired, from unsorted whole-blood bulk RNA.

Unique molecular identifiers were added to individual cDNA molecules. One entry per CDR3 protein results from TCRdb running MiXCR on the 5' RACE reads. The data show 100,000 to 120,000 distinct CDR3 sequences, 10% to 15% seen once. This clonotype was found many times. Between the trimmed V and J ends, which lost 8 bases and 0 bases, there was a span of 11 bases. The CDR3 has 14 residues. Germline CDR1 and CDR2: SNHLY and FYNNEI. This rearrangement joins TRBV2 to TRBJ1-3, with a possible D match to TRBD1 (5 bases). This receptor was obtained from an adult who was a healthcare worker with PCR-confirmed SARS-CoV-2 infection or an uninfected control (not recorded which). The specimen comprised whole blood, sampled at baseline. This CDR3 is CASRGQLSGNTIYF. DNA for the CDR3: TGTGCCAGCCGTGGACAACTCTCTGGAAACACCATATATTTT.